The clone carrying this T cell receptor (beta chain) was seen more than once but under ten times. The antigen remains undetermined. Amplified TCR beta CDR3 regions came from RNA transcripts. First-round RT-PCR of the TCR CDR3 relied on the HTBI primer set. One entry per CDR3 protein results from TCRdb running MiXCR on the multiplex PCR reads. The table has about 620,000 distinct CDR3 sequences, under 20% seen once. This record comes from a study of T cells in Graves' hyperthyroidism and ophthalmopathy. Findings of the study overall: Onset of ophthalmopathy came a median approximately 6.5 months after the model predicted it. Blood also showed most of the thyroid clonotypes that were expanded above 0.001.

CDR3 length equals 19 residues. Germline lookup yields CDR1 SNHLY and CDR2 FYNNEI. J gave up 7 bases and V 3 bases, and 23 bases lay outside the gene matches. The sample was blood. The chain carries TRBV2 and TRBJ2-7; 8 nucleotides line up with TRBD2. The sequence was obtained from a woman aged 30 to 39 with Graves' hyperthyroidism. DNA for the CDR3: TGTGCCAGCAGTGATTGGTATGGGCGGCTAACTAGCGGTCGGGGTGAGCAGTACTTC. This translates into CASSDWYGRLTSGRGEQYF.